This TCR beta chain was documented in a study of OX40 agonist ivuxolimab in advanced cancers. The sample holds one count of this clone. Its antigen is undetermined. Profiled with immunoSEQ multiplex PCR; TCRdb holds only in-frame clones, not every one. The sample carries some 80,000 clones, about 85% recorded once. Germline V gene lookup returns CDR1 SGDLS and CDR2 YYNGEE. Trimming pared 0 bases from V and 2 bases from J, leaving 6 bases between. The CDR3 loop spans 14 amino acids. Study findings and constraints: CD4+ T cells averaged fewer expanded clones than CD8+ T cells.

The chain joins TRBV9 to TRBJ2-4; no reliable D call. The sequenced sample was CD4+ or CD8+ T cells sorted from blood, obtained in a trial of the OX40 agonist ivuxolimab. The source of this sequence is an adult with an advanced solid tumor such as melanoma, head and neck, liver or kidney cancer. In DNA form, the CDR3 reads TGTGCCAGCAGCGTAGGGGATCCCAAAAACATTCAGTACTTC. It translates to CASSVGDPKNIQYF.